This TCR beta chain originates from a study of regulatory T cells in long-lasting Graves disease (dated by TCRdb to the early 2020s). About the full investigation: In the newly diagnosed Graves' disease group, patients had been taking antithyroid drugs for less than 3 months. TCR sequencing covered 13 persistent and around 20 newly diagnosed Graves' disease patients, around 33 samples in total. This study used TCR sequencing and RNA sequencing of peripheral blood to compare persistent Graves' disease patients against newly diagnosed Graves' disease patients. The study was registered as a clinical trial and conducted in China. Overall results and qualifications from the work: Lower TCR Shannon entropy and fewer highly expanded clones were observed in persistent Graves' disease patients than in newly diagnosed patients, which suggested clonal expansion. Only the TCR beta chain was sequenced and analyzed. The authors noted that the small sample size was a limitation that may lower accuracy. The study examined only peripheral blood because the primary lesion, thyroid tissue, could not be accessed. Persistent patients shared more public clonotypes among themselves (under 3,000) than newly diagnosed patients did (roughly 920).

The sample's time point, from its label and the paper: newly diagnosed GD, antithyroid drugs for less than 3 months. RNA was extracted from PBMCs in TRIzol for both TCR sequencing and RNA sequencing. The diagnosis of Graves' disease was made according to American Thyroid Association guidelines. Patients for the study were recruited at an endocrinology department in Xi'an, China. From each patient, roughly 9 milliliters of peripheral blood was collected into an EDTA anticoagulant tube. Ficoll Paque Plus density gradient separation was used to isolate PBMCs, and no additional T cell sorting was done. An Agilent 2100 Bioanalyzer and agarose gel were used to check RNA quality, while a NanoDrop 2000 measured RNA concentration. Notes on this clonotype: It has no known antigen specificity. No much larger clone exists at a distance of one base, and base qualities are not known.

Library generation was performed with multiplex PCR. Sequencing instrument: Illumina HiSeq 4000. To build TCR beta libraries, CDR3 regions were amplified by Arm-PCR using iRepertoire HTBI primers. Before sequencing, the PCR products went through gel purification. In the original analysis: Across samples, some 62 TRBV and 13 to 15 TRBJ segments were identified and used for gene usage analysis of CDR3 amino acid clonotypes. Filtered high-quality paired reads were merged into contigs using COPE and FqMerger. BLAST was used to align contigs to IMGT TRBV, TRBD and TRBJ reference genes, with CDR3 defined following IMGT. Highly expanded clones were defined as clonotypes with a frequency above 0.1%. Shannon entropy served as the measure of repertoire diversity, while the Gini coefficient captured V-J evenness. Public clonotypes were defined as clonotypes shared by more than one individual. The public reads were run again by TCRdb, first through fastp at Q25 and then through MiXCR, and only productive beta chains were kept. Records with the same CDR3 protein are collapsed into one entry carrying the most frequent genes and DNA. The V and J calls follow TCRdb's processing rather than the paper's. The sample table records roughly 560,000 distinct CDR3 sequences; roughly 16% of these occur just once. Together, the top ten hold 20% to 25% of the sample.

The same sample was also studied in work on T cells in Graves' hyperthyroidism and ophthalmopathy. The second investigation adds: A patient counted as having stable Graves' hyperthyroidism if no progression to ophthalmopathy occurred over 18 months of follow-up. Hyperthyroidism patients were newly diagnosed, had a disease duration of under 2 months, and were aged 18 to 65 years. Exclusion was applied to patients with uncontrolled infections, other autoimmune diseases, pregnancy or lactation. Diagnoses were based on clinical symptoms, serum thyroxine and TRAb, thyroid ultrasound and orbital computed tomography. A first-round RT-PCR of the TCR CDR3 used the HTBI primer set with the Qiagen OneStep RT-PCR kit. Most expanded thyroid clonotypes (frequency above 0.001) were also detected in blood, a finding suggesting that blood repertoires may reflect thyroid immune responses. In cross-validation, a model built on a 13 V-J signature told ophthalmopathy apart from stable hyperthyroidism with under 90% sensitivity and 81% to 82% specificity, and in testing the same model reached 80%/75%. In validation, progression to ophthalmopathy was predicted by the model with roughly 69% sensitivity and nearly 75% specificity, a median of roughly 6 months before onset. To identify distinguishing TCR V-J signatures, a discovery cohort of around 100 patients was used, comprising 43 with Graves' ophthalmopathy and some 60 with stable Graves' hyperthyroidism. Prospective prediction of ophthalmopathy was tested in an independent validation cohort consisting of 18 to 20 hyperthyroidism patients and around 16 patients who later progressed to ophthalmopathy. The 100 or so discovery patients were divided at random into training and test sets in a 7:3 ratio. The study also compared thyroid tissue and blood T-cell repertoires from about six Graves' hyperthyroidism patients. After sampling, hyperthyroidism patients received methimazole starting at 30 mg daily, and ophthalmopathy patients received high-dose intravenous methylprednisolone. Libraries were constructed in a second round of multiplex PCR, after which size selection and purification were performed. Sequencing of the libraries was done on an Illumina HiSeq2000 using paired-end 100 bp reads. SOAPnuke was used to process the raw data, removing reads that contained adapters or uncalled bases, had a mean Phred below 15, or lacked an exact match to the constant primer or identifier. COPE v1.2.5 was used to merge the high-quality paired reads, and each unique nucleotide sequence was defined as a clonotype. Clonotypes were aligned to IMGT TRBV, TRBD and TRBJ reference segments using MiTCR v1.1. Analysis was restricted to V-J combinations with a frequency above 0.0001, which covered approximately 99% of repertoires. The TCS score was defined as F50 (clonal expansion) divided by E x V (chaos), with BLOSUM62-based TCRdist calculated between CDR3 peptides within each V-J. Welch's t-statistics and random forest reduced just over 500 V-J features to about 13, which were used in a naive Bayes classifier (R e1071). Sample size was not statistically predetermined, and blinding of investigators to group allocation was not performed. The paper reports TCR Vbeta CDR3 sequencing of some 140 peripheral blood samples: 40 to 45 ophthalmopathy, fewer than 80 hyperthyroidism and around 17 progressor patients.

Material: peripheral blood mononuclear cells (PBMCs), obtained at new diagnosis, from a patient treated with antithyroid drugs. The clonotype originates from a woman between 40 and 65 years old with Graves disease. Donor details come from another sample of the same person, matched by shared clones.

The sequenced DNA is TGTGCCACCAGTTCCTCGGGGACAGCTACCTACGAGCAGTACTTC. It is translated as CATSSSGTATYEQYF. The chain employs TRBV24-1 and TRBJ2-7; 7 central nucleotides agree with TRBD1. CDR1 and CDR2 are read off the germline V gene as KGHDR and SFDVKD. Inclusive of the bounding cysteine and phenylalanine, the CDR3 is 15 residues long. Only the CDR3 region is kept as DNA, spanning 45 bases read in frame from base 1. For this chain, trimming is 6 bases at the V end and 2 bases at the J end, and the number of junction bases without a gene match is 9.